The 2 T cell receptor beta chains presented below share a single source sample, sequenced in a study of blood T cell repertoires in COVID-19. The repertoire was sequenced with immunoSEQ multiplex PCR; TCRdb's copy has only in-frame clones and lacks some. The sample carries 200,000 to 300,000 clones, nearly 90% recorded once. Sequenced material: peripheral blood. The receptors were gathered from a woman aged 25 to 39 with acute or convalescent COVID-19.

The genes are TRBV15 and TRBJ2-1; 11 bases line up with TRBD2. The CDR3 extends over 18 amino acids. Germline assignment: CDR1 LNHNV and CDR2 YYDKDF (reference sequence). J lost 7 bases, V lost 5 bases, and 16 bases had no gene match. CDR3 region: CATSPGRVAGGPGNEQFF. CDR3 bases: TGTGCCACCAGCCCCGGGAGGGTAGCGGGAGGGCCAGGTAATGAGCAGTTCTTC. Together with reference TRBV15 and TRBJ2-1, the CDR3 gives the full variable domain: DAMVIQNPRYQVTQFGKPVTLSCSQTLNHNVMYWYQQKSSQAPKLLFHYYDKDFNNEADTPDNFQSRRPNTSFCFLDIRSPGLGDTAMYLCATSPGRVAGGPGNEQFFGPGTRLTVL.

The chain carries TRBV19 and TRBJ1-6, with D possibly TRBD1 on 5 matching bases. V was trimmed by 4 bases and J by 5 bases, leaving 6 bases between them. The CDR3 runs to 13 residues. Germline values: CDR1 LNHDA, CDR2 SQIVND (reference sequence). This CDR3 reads CASSTGDNSPLHF. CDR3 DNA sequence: TGTGCCAGTAGTACGGGGGATAATTCACCCCTCCACTTT.